The present T cell receptor beta chain was sequenced within a study of cytomegalovirus exposure and HLA in healthy donors. The study, taken as a whole, reports: What a later analysis showed was that several of the most significant clusters appeared linked to common viral pathogens.

PCR involved 60 Vbeta and 13 Jbeta primers. TCRdb's copy holds only in-frame clones and misses some; the assay was immunoSEQ multiplex PCR. The data show 150,000 or so clones, with about 81% seen just once and 7% held by the top ten. As concerns this clone: Its antigen is as yet unknown.

In germline, CDR1 is SGHAT, CDR2 FQNNGV. Trimming left V 5 bases short and J 4 bases short, with 20 bases between. The CDR3 length is 16 residues. The clonotype comes from a man between 25 and 39 years old in good health and CMV-seronegative. What was sequenced was PBMCs. The chain combines TRBV11-2 with TRBJ1-2; TRBD1 is a possible D gene (5 bases). The CDR3 coding sequence is TGTGCCAGCAGCCCATTTTCGGGGGAATTGGGCTATGGCTACACCTTC. It is translated as CASSPFSGELGYGYTF.